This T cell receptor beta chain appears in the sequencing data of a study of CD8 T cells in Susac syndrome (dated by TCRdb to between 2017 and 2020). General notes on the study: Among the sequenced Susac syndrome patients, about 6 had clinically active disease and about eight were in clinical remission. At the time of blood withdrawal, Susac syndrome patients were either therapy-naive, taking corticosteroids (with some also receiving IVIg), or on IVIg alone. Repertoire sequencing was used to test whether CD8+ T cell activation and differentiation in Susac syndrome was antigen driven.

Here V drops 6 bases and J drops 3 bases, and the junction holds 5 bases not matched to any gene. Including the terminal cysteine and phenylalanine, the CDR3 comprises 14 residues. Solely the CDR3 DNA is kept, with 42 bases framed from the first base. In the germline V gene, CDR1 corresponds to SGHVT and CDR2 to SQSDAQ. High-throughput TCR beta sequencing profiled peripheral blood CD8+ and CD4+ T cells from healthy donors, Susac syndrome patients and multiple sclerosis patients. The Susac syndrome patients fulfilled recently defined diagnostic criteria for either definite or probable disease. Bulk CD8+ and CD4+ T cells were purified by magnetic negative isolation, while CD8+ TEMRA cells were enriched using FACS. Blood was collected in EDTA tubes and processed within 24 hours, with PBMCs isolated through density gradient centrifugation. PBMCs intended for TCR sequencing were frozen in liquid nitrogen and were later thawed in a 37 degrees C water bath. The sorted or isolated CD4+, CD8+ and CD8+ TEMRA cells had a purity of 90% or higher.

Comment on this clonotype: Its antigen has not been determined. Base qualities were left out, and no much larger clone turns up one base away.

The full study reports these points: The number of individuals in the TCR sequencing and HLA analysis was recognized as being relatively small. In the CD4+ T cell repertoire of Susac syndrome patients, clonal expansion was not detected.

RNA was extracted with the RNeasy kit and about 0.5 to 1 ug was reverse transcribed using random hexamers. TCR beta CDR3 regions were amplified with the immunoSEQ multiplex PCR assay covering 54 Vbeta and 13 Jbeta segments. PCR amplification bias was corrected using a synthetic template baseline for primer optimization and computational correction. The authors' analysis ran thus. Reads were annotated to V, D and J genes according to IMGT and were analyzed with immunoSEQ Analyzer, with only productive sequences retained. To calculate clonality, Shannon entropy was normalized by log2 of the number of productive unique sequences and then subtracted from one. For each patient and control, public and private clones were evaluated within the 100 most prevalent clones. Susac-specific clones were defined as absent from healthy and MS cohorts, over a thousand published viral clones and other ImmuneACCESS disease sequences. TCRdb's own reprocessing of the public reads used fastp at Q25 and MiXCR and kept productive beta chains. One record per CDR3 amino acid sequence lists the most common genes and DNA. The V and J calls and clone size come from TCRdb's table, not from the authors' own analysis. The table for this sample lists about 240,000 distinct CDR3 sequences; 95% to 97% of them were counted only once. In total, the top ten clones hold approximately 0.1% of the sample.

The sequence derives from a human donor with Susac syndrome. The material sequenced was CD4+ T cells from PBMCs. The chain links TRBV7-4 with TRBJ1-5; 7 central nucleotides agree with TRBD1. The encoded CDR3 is CASRRGQINQPQHF. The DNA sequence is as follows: TGTGCCAGCAGAAGGGGACAGATCAATCAGCCCCAGCATTTT.